What follows are 6 T cell receptor beta chains derived from one specimen sequenced in a study of identical twins. MiXCR, applied by TCRdb to the 5' RACE reads, yields one record per CDR3 protein. This table holds about 690,000 distinct CDR3 sequences, around 5.7% found once. Source material: naive T cells sorted from blood. The receptors stem from a man younger than 30 in good health.

The chain recombines TRBV29-1 with TRBJ2-7; D not resolved. The CDR3 consists of 13 residues. Germline lookup yields CDR1 SQVTM and CDR2 ANQGSEA. V dropped 1 base and J dropped 1 base, with 8 bases sitting between them. The CDR3 protein is CSVEGSGSYEQYF. As DNA, the CDR3 is TGCAGCGTTGAAGGTTCAGGATCCTACGAGCAGTACTTC.

This clonotype occurred a few times. The genes are TRBV7-7 and TRBJ2-1, with TRBD2 as a possible D gene (5 bases). In germline, CDR1 is SSHAT, CDR2 FNYEAQ (reference sequence). The CDR3 loop spans 17 amino acids. The germline V and J ends were trimmed by 6 bases and 8 bases, with 26 bases remaining between them. The CDR3: CASRLARQRGPFDEQFF. The CDR3 DNA reads as TGTGCCAGCAGGCTAGCCCGGCAGCGAGGCCCTTTTGATGAGCAGTTCTTC.

This clonotype was counted only a few times. The rearrangement links TRBV12-3 or TRBV12-4 to TRBJ2-4; no clear D gene. The CDR3 has 14 amino acids. V was trimmed by 6 bases and J by 2 bases, leaving 11 bases between them. In DNA, the CDR3 is TGTGCCAGCAGCGTGGATGCCCCCAAAAACATTCAGTACTTC. Residues: CASSVDAPKNIQYF.

This clonotype has only a few counts. This sequence joins TRBV3-1 and TRBJ1-6; D gene uncertain. Germline assignment: CDR1 LGHDT and CDR2 YNNKEL (reference sequence). Deletions cut 3 bases from V and 6 bases from J, with 9 bases between. This CDR3 comprises 14 residues. CDR3 loop: CASSQYRINSPLHF. The CDR3 nucleotides are TGTGCCAGCAGCCAGTACCGGATTAATTCACCCCTCCACTTT. The full variable domain, its missing parts supplied by reference TRBV3-1 and TRBJ1-6, is DTAVSQTPKYLVTQMGNDKSIKCEQNLGHDTMYWYKQDSKKFLKIMFSYNNKELIINETVPNRFSPKSPDKAHLNLHINSLELGDSAVYFCASSQYRINSPLHFGNGTRLTVT.

This clonotype was detected many times. J is TRBJ2-1 and V is TRBV4-1, with 9 bases that match TRBD2. J was trimmed by 0 bases and V by 8 bases; bases with no gene match: 5. There are 15 residues in the CDR3. Per the germline V gene, CDR1 is MGHRA and CDR2 is YSYEKL. The CDR3 nucleotides read TGCGCCAGCCGCCGTAGCGGGAGCTCCTACAATGAGCAGTTCTTC. This translates into CASRRSGSSYNEQFF.

CDR3 nucleotides: TGCGCCAGCAGCCAAGAAGCCGGCGGGACCCAGTACTTC. Translated, it gives CASSQEAGGTQYF. V and J are TRBV4-3 and TRBJ2-5; D is uncertain. Germline V gene sequence: CDR1 LGHNA, CDR2 YSLEER. The CDR3 has 13 amino acids. V was shortened by 0 bases and J by 7 bases, with 9 bases between the two germline ends.